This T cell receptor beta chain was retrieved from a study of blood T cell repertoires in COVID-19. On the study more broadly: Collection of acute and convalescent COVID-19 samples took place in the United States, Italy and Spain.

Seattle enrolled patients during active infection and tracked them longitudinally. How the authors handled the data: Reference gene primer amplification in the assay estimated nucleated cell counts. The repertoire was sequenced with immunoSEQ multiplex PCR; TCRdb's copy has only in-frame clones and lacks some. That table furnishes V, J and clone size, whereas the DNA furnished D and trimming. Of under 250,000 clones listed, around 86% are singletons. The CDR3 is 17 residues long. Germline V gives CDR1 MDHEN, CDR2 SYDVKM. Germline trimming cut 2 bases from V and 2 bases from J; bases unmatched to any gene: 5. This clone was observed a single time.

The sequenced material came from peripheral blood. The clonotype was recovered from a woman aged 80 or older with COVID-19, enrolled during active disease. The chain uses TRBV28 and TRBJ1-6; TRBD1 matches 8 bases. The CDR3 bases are TGTGCCAGCAGTTTAGTTCAGGGGGCTGCCTATAATTCACCCCTCCACTTT. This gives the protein CASSLVQGAAYNSPLHF.